One sample yielded the 12 T cell receptor beta chains listed below, sequenced in a study of blood T cell repertoires in COVID-19. Clones were read by immunoSEQ multiplex PCR, and TCRdb kept only the in-frame ones, dropping some. The table includes about 89,000 clones, around three quarters detected once. Material for sequencing was peripheral blood. Receptors were obtained from a human donor in a cohort sampled during active COVID-19.

This chain links TRBV7-9 with TRBJ2-4; D might be TRBD2 (6 bases). The CDR3 runs to 14 residues. The germline V gene encodes CDR1 SEHNR and CDR2 FQNEAQ (reference sequence). Trimming shortened V by 5 bases and J by 3 bases, and 11 bases separated the two germline ends. This CDR3 is CASSGSGFKNIQYF. CDR3 DNA sequence: TGTGCCAGCAGCGGCAGCGGGTTCAAAAACATTCAGTACTTC.

This clone was seen only a few times. The chain has TRBV27 and TRBJ2-1, with TRBD2 as a possible D gene (5 bases). The germline V gene has CDR1 MNHEY and CDR2 SMNVEV (reference sequence). This CDR3 has 14 amino acids. V gave up 2 bases and J gave up 8 bases, with 13 bases separating them. This chain's CDR3 is CASSLSRGPDEQFF. The CDR3 nucleotides read TGTGCCAGCAGTTTAAGTCGAGGGCCTGATGAGCAGTTCTTC.

The chain's CDR3 is CATSRDRLGTDTQYF. In nucleotides, the CDR3 is TGTGCCACTTCCCGGGACAGGCTTGGCACAGATACGCAGTATTTT. The rearrangement joins TRBV6-5 to TRBJ2-3, with 8 bases that match TRBD1. Germline trimming cut 10 bases from V and 1 base from J; bases unmatched to any gene: 10. The V gene's germline CDR1 is MNHEY and CDR2 SVGAGI. CDR3 length equals 15 residues.

This clone was detected only once. The chain links TRBV7-9 to TRBJ2-7, with a weak D call TRBD1 (5 bases). This CDR3 has 12 residues. Deletions cut 6 bases from V and 7 bases from J, with 13 bases between. Germline V gene data show CDR1 as SEHNR and CDR2 as FQNEAQ (reference sequence). The CDR3 loop is CASSRAGNEQYF. CDR3 nucleotides: TGTGCCAGCAGTAGAGCAGGGAATGAGCAGTACTTC.

V gene TRBV7-8 combines with J gene TRBJ2-7; possibly TRBD2 for D (6 bases). Trimming shortened V by 3 bases and J by 5 bases, and 14 bases separated the two germline ends. The germline CDR1 and CDR2 sequences are SGHVS and FQNEAQ. The CDR3 extends over 14 amino acids. CDR3 residues: CASSFGTQTNEQYF. DNA for the CDR3: TGTGCCAGCAGCTTCGGGACTCAAACTAACGAGCAGTACTTC.

The rearrangement uses TRBV5-1 and TRBJ1-5; 7 bases line up with TRBD1. Germline V lookup: CDR1 SGHRS, CDR2 YFSETQ. J lost 5 bases, V lost 3 bases, and 8 bases had no gene match. The CDR3 spans 15 residues. CDR3 in amino acids: CASSWTGMKDQPQHF. The CDR3 DNA is TGCGCCAGCAGCTGGACAGGAATGAAAGATCAGCCCCAGCATTTT.

The V gene is TRBV5-5, the J gene TRBJ2-7; a possible D gene is TRBD1 (5 bases). This CDR3 is built from 13 residues. Trimming left V 2 bases short and J 2 bases short, with 8 bases between. The V gene's germline CDR1 is SGHKS and CDR2 YYEKEE (reference sequence). The CDR3 DNA reads TGTGCCAGCAGCTTCCAGGGCGCCTACGAGCAGTACTTC. Translation gives CASSFQGAYEQYF.

The rearrangement uses TRBV7-9 and TRBJ2-7; 10 bases line up with TRBD1. The CDR3 contains 17 residues. V lost 1 base, J lost 5 bases, and 11 bases stayed unmatched. Germline CDR1 is SEHNR and CDR2 is FQNEAQ (reference sequence). CDR3 DNA sequence: TGTGCCAGCAGCTTAGGTGTTTGGGGACAGGGGCTCCACGAGCAGTACTTC. Amino acid sequence: CASSLGVWGQGLHEQYF.

The chain has TRBV28 and TRBJ1-4; D is possibly TRBD1 (6 bases). CDR3 size: 14 residues. CDR1 is MDHEN and CDR2 is SYDVKM in the germline V gene. The germline V and J ends were trimmed by 5 bases and 4 bases, with 11 bases remaining between them. The CDR3 is CASSGEGVNEKLFF. Here the CDR3 DNA reads TGTGCCAGCAGTGGGGAGGGGGTTAATGAAAAACTGTTTTTT.

V is TRBV11-2 and J is TRBJ2-6; D call uncertain. Trimming took 3 bases from V and 0 from J, leaving 3 bases between them. CDR3 length: 14 amino acids. Looked up from germline, CDR1 is SGHAT and CDR2 is FQNNGV. In DNA, the CDR3 is TGTGCCAGCAGCTTCCGCTCTGGGGCCAACGTCCTGACTTTC. It specifies CASSFRSGANVLTF.

CDR3 in amino acids: CASSLSGTRGYTF. The CDR3 DNA follows: TGTGCCAGCAGTTTGTCGGGAACTAGGGGCTACACCTTC. The chain employs TRBV28 and TRBJ1-2, with unresolved D. The CDR3 totals 13 residues. Trimming took off 3 bases at V and 8 bases at J, with 13 bases between the two ends. The germline V gene has CDR1 MDHEN and CDR2 SYDVKM.

The V call is TRBV4-3, the J call TRBJ2-7, with D perhaps TRBD2 (5 bases). CDR1 is LGHNA, CDR2 YSLEER, per germline. The V and J ends lost 3 bases and 1 base respectively, with 13 bases between them. The CDR3 is made up of 15 amino acids. DNA for the CDR3: TGCGCCAGCAGCCATGGCTTGGGAGAGTCCTACGAGCAGTACTTC. Protein product: CASSHGLGESYEQYF.